The 2 T cell receptor beta chains presented below share a single source sample, sequenced in a study of blood T cell repertoires in COVID-19. Repertoires were generated with immunoSEQ multiplex PCR, while TCRdb's copy carries only in-frame clones and drops some. The sample holds 120,000 to 150,000 clones, more than 75% seen once. Sequenced input: peripheral blood. These receptors were obtained from a man aged 55 to 69 with active or convalescent COVID-19.

CDR3 sequence: CASSRTPGTDTGELFF. DNA for the CDR3: TGCGCCAGCAGCCGAACACCGGGGACAGACACCGGGGAGCTGTTTTTT. The chain couples TRBV4-3 to TRBJ2-2; the match to TRBD1 covers 7 bases. The CDR3 covers 16 residues. Trimming at V came to 4 bases and at J to 3 bases, leaving 8 bases not matched to a gene. CDR1 and CDR2 from the germline V gene are LGHNA and YSLEER.

This chain links TRBV7-9 with TRBJ2-2; D unresolved. The CDR3 spans 13 residues. Germline CDR1 is SEHNR and CDR2 is FQNEAQ (reference sequence). Between the trimmed V and J ends, which lost 5 bases and 8 bases, there was a span of 12 bases. This CDR3 reads CASSVYQYGELFF. CDR3 in DNA: TGTGCCAGCAGCGTGTACCAGTATGGGGAGCTGTTTTTT.